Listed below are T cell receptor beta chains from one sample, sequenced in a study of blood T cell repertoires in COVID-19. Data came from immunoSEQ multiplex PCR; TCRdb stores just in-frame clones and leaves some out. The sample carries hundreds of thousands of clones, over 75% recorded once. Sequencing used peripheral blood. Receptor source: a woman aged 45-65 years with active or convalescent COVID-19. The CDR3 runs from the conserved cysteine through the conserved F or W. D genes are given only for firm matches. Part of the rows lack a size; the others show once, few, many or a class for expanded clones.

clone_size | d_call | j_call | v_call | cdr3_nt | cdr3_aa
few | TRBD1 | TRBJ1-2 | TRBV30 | TGTGCCTGGAGTCCTACCGGGACAGCCGTCTATGGCTACACCTTC | CAWSPTGTAVYGYTF
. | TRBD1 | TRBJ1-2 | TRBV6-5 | TGTGCCAGCAGTACGACAGGGGCGGAAGGCTACACCTTC | CASSTTGAEGYTF
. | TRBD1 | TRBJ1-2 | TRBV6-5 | TGTGCCAGCAGCGACGGGAGGCAGGGGGCGCGAGGCTACACCTTC | CASSDGRQGARGYTF
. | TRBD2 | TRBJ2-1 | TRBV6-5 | TGTGCCAGCAAGGAGACTAGCGGGAGTGGTGAGCAGTTCTTC | CASKETSGSGEQFF
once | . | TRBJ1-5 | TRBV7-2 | TGTGCCAGCAGCTTAGGGCACCTTTATAGCAATCAGCCCCAGCATTTT | CASSLGHLYSNQPQHF
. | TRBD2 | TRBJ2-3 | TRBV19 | TGTGCCAGTAGTTCCAGACTAGCGGTTGATACGCAGTATTTT | CASSSRLAVDTQYF
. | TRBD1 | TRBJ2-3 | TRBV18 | TGTGCCAGCTCACCACCGCAGGGGGTCAGCACAGATACGCAGTATTTT | CASSPPQGVSTDTQYF
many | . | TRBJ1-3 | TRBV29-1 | TGCAGCGTATCAGAAACTGGAAACACCATATATTTT | CSVSETGNTIYF
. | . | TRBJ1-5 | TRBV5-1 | TGCGCCAGCAGCTTGGACCCGGGAACCCAGACGGCCCAGCATTTT | CASSLDPGTQTAQHF
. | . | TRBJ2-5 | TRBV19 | TGTGCCAGTAGTATAGATCTATCTGCGGGTGGAGAGACCCAGTACTTC | CASSIDLSAGGETQYF
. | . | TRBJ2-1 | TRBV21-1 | TGTGCCAGCAGCAATTGTGATAGCGGCCGATACAATGAGCAGTTCTTC | CASSNCDSGRYNEQFF
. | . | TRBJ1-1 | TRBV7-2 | TGTGCCAGCAGTCGTGGACAGCTCTCCATTGAAGCTTTCTTT | CASSRGQLSIEAFF
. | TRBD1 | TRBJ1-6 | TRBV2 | TGTGCCAGCAGTGGAGGAGGGGGCGGTTCACCCCTCCACTTT | CASSGGGGGSPLHF
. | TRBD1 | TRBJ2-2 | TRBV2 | TGTGCCAGCAGGGCCGGGACAGCGAACACCGGGGAGCTGTTTTTT | CASRAGTANTGELFF
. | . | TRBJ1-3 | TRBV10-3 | TGTGCCATCAGTCTTAAAAGAGGGAGCTCTGGAAACACCATATATTTT | CAISLKRGSSGNTIYF
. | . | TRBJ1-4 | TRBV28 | TGTGCCAGCAGTGCGGGGGCTCGTAATGAAAAACTGTTTTTT | CASSAGARNEKLFF
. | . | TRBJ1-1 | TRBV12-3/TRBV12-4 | TGTGCCAGCAGTCGCAGGGGTGAAGCTTTCTTT | CASSRRGEAFF
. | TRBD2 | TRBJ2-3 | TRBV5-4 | TGTGCCAGCAGCTTGGAAGCTAGCGGGGGGGCAAGCACAGATACGCAGTATTTT | CASSLEASGGASTDTQYF
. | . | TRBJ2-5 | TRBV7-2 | TGTGCCAGCAGCTTAGTCGGCAGCGAAGAGACCCAGTACTTC | CASSLVGSEETQYF
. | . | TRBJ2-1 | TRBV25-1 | TGTGCCAGCAGTGGCCCCAGGGTAGCTACTCCACAAAATGAGCAGTTCTTC | CASSGPRVATPQNEQFF
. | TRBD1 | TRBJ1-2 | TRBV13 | TGTGCCAGCAGCTCTCAGGGGGCTGTAGCTAACTATGGCTACACCTTC | CASSSQGAVANYGYTF
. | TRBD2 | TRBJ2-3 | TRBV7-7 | TGTGCTAGCAGCGCCTTAGCGGGGCTCCCCACAGATACGCAGTATTTT | CASSALAGLPTDTQYF
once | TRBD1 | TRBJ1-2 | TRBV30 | TGTGCCTGGATTACCTTGGGACAGGGAGGGTATGGCTACACCTTC | CAWITLGQGGYGYTF
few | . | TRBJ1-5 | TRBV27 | TGTGCCAGCAGTCTCCGACTCAATCAGCCCCAGCATTTT | CASSLRLNQPQHF